Each of the 29 T cell receptor beta chains below was sequenced from the same sample in a study of blood T cell repertoires in COVID-19. Produced via immunoSEQ multiplex PCR; TCRdb's table is partial and in-frame only. The data show about 87,000 clones, around 87% seen once. The material sequenced was peripheral blood. Receptors originate from a man aged 35-49 years with acute or convalescent COVID-19.

This sequence joins TRBV5-5 and TRBJ2-5; D call uncertain. The CDR3 is made up of 12 amino acids. Deletions cut 0 bases from V and 5 bases from J, with 5 bases between. CDR1 is SGHKS and CDR2 is YYEKEE in the germline V gene (reference sequence). In DNA, the CDR3 is TGTGCCAGCAGCTTGGCCCCGGAGACCCAGTACTTC. This gives the protein CASSLAPETQYF.

The chain combines TRBV3-1 (or the pseudogene TRBV3-2) with TRBJ2-1, with D possibly matching TRBD2 (5 bases). V was clipped by 3 bases and J by 7 bases, with 10 bases between them. CDR1 is LGHDT, CDR2 YNNKEL, per germline (reference sequence). The length of the CDR3 is 13 residues. The CDR3 loop is CASSHGGVNEQFF. The CDR3 nucleotides read TGTGCCAGCAGCCACGGAGGTGTTAATGAGCAGTTCTTC.

This chain connects TRBV5-1 to TRBJ2-7; 7 positions match TRBD2. Germline assignment: CDR1 SGHRS and CDR2 YFSETQ. The CDR3 is 15 residues long. V lost 0 bases to trimming and J lost 3 bases; unmatched junction nucleotides: 6. In DNA form, the CDR3 reads TGCGCCAGCAGCTTGGGTGCTAGCGGAAGCTACGAGCAGTACTTC. Translating gives CASSLGASGSYEQYF. Full variable domain (outside the CDR3, taken from reference TRBV5-1 and TRBJ2-7): KAGVTQTPRYLIKTRGQQVTLSCSPISGHRSVSWYQQTPGQGLQFLFEYFSETQRNKGNFPGRFSGRQFSNSRSEMNVSTLELGDSALYLCASSLGASGSYEQYFGPGTRLTVT.

The chain carries TRBV7-6 and TRBJ2-3, with 7 bases fitting TRBD2. The CDR3 runs 12 residues. The ends lost 5 bases at V and 7 bases at J; junction bases unmatched: 3. The V gene's germline CDR1 is SGHVS and CDR2 FNYEAQ. In nucleotides, the CDR3 is TGTGCCAGCAGCCCCAGCGGGAATACGCAGTATTTT. This encodes CASSPSGNTQYF.

The chain uses TRBV10-1 and TRBJ2-7; TRBD2 agrees at 8 bases. V was clipped by 4 bases and J by 7 bases; unmatched bases: 9. Looked up from germline, CDR1 is WNHNN and CDR2 is SYGVQD (reference sequence). This CDR3 has 14 residues. For the CDR3, the DNA is TGCGCCAGCAGTGTAGGGCTAGCGGGTAGGGAGCAGTACTTC. It codes for CASSVGLAGREQYF.

This clone was observed a single time. The chain employs TRBV5-4 and TRBJ1-2, with TRBD1 matching 7 bases. This CDR3 is built from 16 residues. V gave up 0 bases and J gave up 4 bases; unmatched junction bases: 9. Germline V gene lookup returns CDR1 SGHNT and CDR2 YYREEE (reference sequence). The CDR3 DNA is TGTGCCAGCAGCTTGGTCGGCAGGGGGGACGGCTATGGCTACACCTTC. This codes for CASSLVGRGDGYGYTF.

The chain is built from TRBV4-3 and TRBJ1-1; D unresolved. V lost 2 bases and J lost 7, with 17 bases in between. This CDR3 is built from 15 residues. Germline V gene lookup returns CDR1 LGHNA and CDR2 YSLEER. CDR3 residues: CASSQHSRPPLEAFF. The CDR3 bases are TGCGCCAGCAGCCAACACAGTCGTCCCCCACTTGAAGCTTTCTTT.

The CDR3 coding sequence is TGTGCCAGTAGTAGCCGGGACAGGGGTCATCAGCCCCAGCATTTT. Translation gives CASSSRDRGHQPQHF. This chain connects TRBV19 to TRBJ1-5; 10 bases map to TRBD1. Germline trimming cut 4 bases from V and 5 bases from J; bases unmatched to any gene: 5. This CDR3 has 15 amino acids. CDR1 is LNHDA, CDR2 SQIVND, per germline (reference sequence). Complete variable domain (other parts from reference TRBV19 and TRBJ1-5): DGGITQSPKYLFRKEGQNVTLSCEQNLNHDAMYWYRQDPGQGLRLIYYSQIVNDFQKGDIAEGYSVSREKKESFPLTVTSAQKNPTAFYLCASSSRDRGHQPQHFGDGTRLSIL.

The chain recombines TRBV7-8 with TRBJ2-7; D ambiguous. Germline CDR1 and CDR2: SGHVS and FQNEAQ. There are 13 residues in the CDR3. V lost 2 bases and J lost 2, with 7 bases in between. CDR3 sequence reads: CASSLQVTYEQYF. The CDR3 DNA is TGTGCCAGCAGCTTACAGGTGACCTACGAGCAGTACTTC.

The chain is built from TRBV27 and TRBJ2-7; D may be TRBD1 (6 bases). CDR3 length: 13 residues. V gave up 6 bases and J gave up 3 bases, with 12 bases separating them. Germline V gene lookup returns CDR1 MNHEY and CDR2 SMNVEV (reference sequence). The CDR3 spells CASRRARGYEQYF. Here the CDR3 DNA reads TGTGCCAGCAGACGGGCCAGGGGCTACGAGCAGTACTTC.

The V and J genes are TRBV15 and TRBJ2-2, with 10 bases identical to TRBD1. Germline trimming cut 1 base from V and 6 bases from J; bases unmatched to any gene: 5. The CDR3 length is 16 residues. Germline V CDR1 and CDR2: LNHNV, YYDKDF (reference sequence). The CDR3, as DNA: TGTGCCACCAGCAGAGCGCCTGGACAGGGGGCCGGGGAGCTGTTTTTT. Translated: CATSRAPGQGAGELFF.

V and J are TRBV7-6 and TRBJ2-7, with D unclear. Trimming stripped 3 bases from V and 1 base from J, with 7 bases between. Germline CDR1 is SGHVS and CDR2 is FNYEAQ. The CDR3 is 13 amino acids. CDR3: CASSLRESYEQYF. The CDR3 DNA reads as TGTGCCAGCAGCTTGAGAGAGTCCTACGAGCAGTACTTC.

This chain connects TRBV5-4 to TRBJ2-3; 10 bases match TRBD2. Germline V lookup: CDR1 SGHNT, CDR2 YYREEE (reference sequence). The CDR3 is 15 residues long. V trimming: 4 bases; J trimming: 1 base; junction bases outside the gene matches: 3. The CDR3 loop reads CASSPGLAGTDTQYF. In DNA form, the CDR3 reads TGTGCCAGCAGCCCTGGACTAGCGGGCACAGATACGCAGTATTTT.

The chain links TRBV18 to TRBJ2-5; 12 nucleotides agree with TRBD2. Unmatched junction bases numbered 9, after V lost 8 bases and J lost 5 bases. Germline V gives CDR1 KGHSH, CDR2 LQKENI. The CDR3 has 15 amino acids. The CDR3 region has the DNA TGTGCCAGCGAGACTAGCGGGAGCCCCGGGGAGACCCAGTACTTC. Its protein is CASETSGSPGETQYF.

The chain recombines TRBV19 with TRBJ1-2; D might be TRBD1 (5 bases). CDR3 length: 17 amino acids. V lost 4 bases to trimming and J lost 6 bases, with 24 bases between them. Germline V gives CDR1 LNHDA, CDR2 SQIVND (reference sequence). The CDR3, as DNA: TGTGCCAGTAGTACCCCCATTCGGCGGGGCCGAGGGGATGGCTACACCTTC. Translated: CASSTPIRRGRGDGYTF.

The chain joins TRBV30 to TRBJ2-2, with D maybe TRBD2 (6 bases). This CDR3 comprises 12 residues. Trimming pared 2 bases from V and 7 bases from J, leaving 8 bases between. The germline V gene has CDR1 GTSNPN and CDR2 SVGIG (reference sequence). The CDR3 loop reads CAWSWGDGELFF. For the CDR3, the DNA is TGTGCCTGGAGTTGGGGGGACGGGGAGCTGTTTTTT.

V is TRBV6-2 or TRBV6-3 and J is TRBJ1-5, with TRBD1 matching 8 bases. With V trimmed by 5 bases and J by 3 bases, 0 bases remained unmatched. This CDR3 region has 13 residues. Germline CDR1 is MNHEY and CDR2 is SVGEGT. CDR3 DNA sequence: TGTGCCAGCAGTCAGGGGGCCAATCAGCCCCAGCATTTT. Translating it yields CASSQGANQPQHF.

The chain couples TRBV9 to TRBJ1-3; TRBD1 is a possible D gene (5 bases). Looked up from germline, CDR1 is SGDLS and CDR2 is YYNGEE. Trimming left V 4 bases short and J 2 bases short, with 13 bases between. The CDR3 is 15 residues long. The DNA for the CDR3 is TGTGCCAGCAGCCCTGCGGGGGAAACTGGAAACACCATATATTTT. This sequence encodes CASSPAGETGNTIYF.

CDR3 sequence (DNA): TGCAGCGTGACGGGCGGGACAGGATCCGCCTATGGCTACACCTTC. It specifies CSVTGGTGSAYGYTF. The chain employs TRBV29-1 and TRBJ1-2, with TRBD1 identical over 8 bases. The CDR3 length is 15 residues. The germline CDR1 and CDR2 sequences are SQVTM and ANQGSEA. J gave up 4 bases and V 6 bases, and 13 bases lay outside the gene matches.

The chain has TRBV7-2 and TRBJ1-5; 9 nucleotides line up with TRBD1. Trimming at V came to 4 bases and at J to 1 base, leaving 8 bases not matched to a gene. CDR3 length: 17 residues. From germline, CDR1 is SGHTA and CDR2 FQGNSA. CDR3 in amino acids: CASSSGTGRGSNQPQHF. In DNA form, the CDR3 reads TGTGCCAGCAGCTCAGGGACAGGGAGAGGGAGCAATCAGCCCCAGCATTTT. The full variable domain, completed using reference TRBV7-2 and TRBJ1-5, is GAGVSQSPSNKVTEKGKDVELRCDPISGHTALYWYRQSLGQGLEFLIYFQGNSAPDKSGLPSDRFSAERTGGSVSTLTIQRTQQEDSAVYLCASSSGTGRGSNQPQHFGDGTRLSIL.

The rearrangement uses TRBV15 and TRBJ2-7, with TRBD2 as a possible D gene (6 bases). This CDR3 contains 15 residues. Germline CDR1 reads LNHNV; CDR2 reads YYDKDF (reference sequence). V shed 1 base and J shed 2 bases, with 12 bases lying between them. CDR3 DNA sequence: TGTGCCACCAGCAGAGCGGGAGCCGGGGCCTACGAGCAGTACTTC. This gives the protein CATSRAGAGAYEQYF.

This clone was found a few times. The chain carries TRBV5-1 and TRBJ1-1; D is ambiguous. Trimming removed 0 bases at V and 5 bases at J, with 14 bases between. The CDR3 sequence is 15 residues long. The germline V gene encodes CDR1 SGHRS and CDR2 YFSETQ. The CDR3 loop reads CASSLAGIAGTEAFF. The CDR3 DNA follows: TGCGCCAGCAGCTTGGCCGGCATTGCGGGGACTGAAGCTTTCTTT.

This clone was observed once. The genes are TRBV4-1 and TRBJ1-1, with 10 bases matching TRBD1. V lost 0 bases to trimming and J lost 4 bases; unmatched junction nucleotides: 11. Per the germline V gene, CDR1 is MGHRA and CDR2 is YSYEKL. The CDR3 contains 18 residues. CDR3 in amino acids: CASSQEEGQGKGGTEAFF. CDR3 DNA: TGCGCCAGCAGCCAAGAAGAGGGACAGGGGAAGGGAGGCACTGAAGCTTTCTTT.

The rearrangement links TRBV20-1 to TRBJ1-1; D is unresolved. With 3 bases removed from V and 2 bases from J, the gap between germline ends came to 10 bases. The CDR3 totals 13 residues. Germline assignment: CDR1 DFQATT and CDR2 SNEGSKA (reference sequence). CDR3 bases: TGCAGTGCTAGTATTGCCACTAACACTGAAGCTTTCTTT. It specifies CSASIATNTEAFF.

The CDR3 sequence: CASSRLRGRETQYF. The CDR3 coding sequence is TGTGCCAGTAGTAGACTTAGGGGGCGAGAGACCCAGTACTTC. This chain uses TRBV19 with TRBJ2-5; 7 bases agree with TRBD1. Germline CDR1 and CDR2: LNHDA and SQIVND (reference sequence). There are 14 residues in the CDR3. The V and J ends lost 4 bases and 4 bases, in that order; junction bases with no gene match: 6. Full variable domain (missing parts from reference TRBV19 and TRBJ2-5): DGGITQSPKYLFRKEGQNVTLSCEQNLNHDAMYWYRQDPGQGLRLIYYSQIVNDFQKGDIAEGYSVSREKKESFPLTVTSAQKNPTAFYLCASSRLRGRETQYFGPGTRLLVL.

The rearrangement uses TRBV15 and TRBJ2-2; TRBD1 matches 9 bases. Germline CDR1 and CDR2: LNHNV and YYDKDF (reference sequence). CDR3 length equals 15 residues. V trimming: 3 bases; J trimming: 8 bases; junction bases outside the gene matches: 7. The CDR3 nucleotides are TGTGCCACCAGCAGGTCCGGACAGGGGATGGGGGAGCTGTTTTTT. This encodes CATSRSGQGMGELFF.

The rearrangement joins TRBV7-9 to TRBJ1-2, with 7 nucleotides matching TRBD1. V gave up 3 bases and J gave up 0 bases; unmatched junction bases: 7. Germline V lookup: CDR1 SEHNR, CDR2 FQNEAQ (reference sequence). CDR3 length: 16 residues. The CDR3 protein is CASSFAWTGSNYGYTF. CDR3 bases: TGTGCCAGCAGCTTTGCCTGGACAGGCTCTAACTATGGCTACACCTTC.

The V and J genes are TRBV7-9 and TRBJ1-1; the D gene is possibly TRBD1 (6 bases). V lost 1 base to trimming and J lost 3 bases, with 12 bases between them. Germline V gene lookup returns CDR1 SEHNR and CDR2 FQNEAQ (reference sequence). CDR3 size: 15 residues. CDR3 residues: CASSLVGGGHTEAFF. The CDR3 bases are TGTGCCAGCAGCTTAGTGGGAGGGGGGCACACTGAAGCTTTCTTT.

This chain connects TRBV30 to TRBJ1-2; TRBD1 matches at 8 bases. In germline, CDR1 is GTSNPN, CDR2 SVGIG (reference sequence). This CDR3 is 14 amino acids long. J lost 8 bases, V lost 5 bases, and 13 bases had no gene match. The CDR3 reads CAWVRTGLIRGYTF. CDR3 DNA sequence: TGTGCCTGGGTGAGGACAGGGCTCATTCGGGGCTACACCTTC.